This paragraph covers one T cell receptor (beta chain) sequence. Sequenced by immunoSEQ multiplex PCR; TCRdb stores in-frame clones only, minus some. Among more than 75,000 clones, roughly 86% were seen once, and the ten largest hold 6.9%. The trim removed 0 bases at V and 4 bases at J, leaving 3 bases unmatched. The CDR3 loop spans 15 amino acids. Germline CDR1 is MNHNY and CDR2 is SVGAGI (reference sequence). This sample is part of a study of T cell responses to AZD1222 COVID-19 vaccine. This rearrangement joins TRBV6-6 to TRBJ2-3; 8 positions match TRBD2. The TCR sequence derives from an adult who received the AZD1222 COVID-19 vaccine. The sample consisted of peripheral blood, taken 28 days after the second AZD1222 dose. CDR3 nucleotides: TGTGCCAGCAGTTACTCGACTAGCGCAGCAGATACGCAGTATTTT. This codes for CASSYSTSAADTQYF.